Sequencing of this T cell receptor (beta chain) was carried out in a study of T cells in Graves' hyperthyroidism and ophthalmopathy. Study information: Before treatment of any kind, peripheral blood was taken at initial diagnosis.

This clonotype was found many times. What it binds is unknown. Trimming took off 4 bases at V and 1 base at J, with 10 bases between the two ends. CDR3 length: 14 residues. CDR1 is LGHNA, CDR2 YSLEER, per germline. Diagnostic assessment was based on clinical symptoms, serum thyroxine and TRAb, thyroid ultrasound and orbital computed tomography. Overall study results and limits: A model of 13 V-J features distinguished ophthalmopathy from stable hyperthyroidism.

Amplified regions were TCR beta CDR3 sequences from RNA transcripts. In the first-round RT-PCR of the TCR CDR3, the HTBI primer set was used. From the multiplex PCR reads, TCRdb called clonotypes with MiXCR, one entry per CDR3 protein. Counted here are 300,000 to 450,000 distinct CDR3 sequences, 18% occurring once; the ten biggest clones make up around 16%. This TCR derives from a woman between 40 and 50 years old with Graves' ophthalmopathy. Source material: blood. The V call is TRBV4-3, the J call TRBJ1-1, with unresolved D. CDR3 coding DNA: TGCGCCAGCAGCCGGGGTCACCCGAACACTGAAGCTTTCTTT. Protein: CASSRGHPNTEAFF.